The T cell receptor beta chain described here comes from a study of T cells after yellow fever vaccination. Across the whole study: Preparing low-cell-number fractions relied on SMART-Seq v4 Ultra Low Input. Study results and caveats: Across the CD4 and CD8 compartments, a small share of clonotypes was present in both. A large majority of primary-vaccination clones showed up again after the booster (about 97% CD4, 88% CD8).

By 5'RACE template switching, TCR cDNA was produced, with a universal primer site and UMIs added in the process. TCRdb independently ran MiXCR on the 5' RACE reads; one entry per CDR3 protein. The repertoire holds 100,000 to 150,000 distinct CDR3 sequences, with under 8% as singletons. Ten or more counts support this clonotype. As yet, its antigen is unknown. The germline gives CDR1 SNHLY, CDR2 FYNNEI. V was trimmed by 6 bases and J by 3 bases, leaving 9 bases between them. CDR3 length: 12 residues. This material consisted of CD4+ T cells sorted from PBMCs, taken 10 days after the first yellow fever vaccination. The V call is TRBV2, the J call TRBJ2-7; weak D call: TRBD1 (5 bases). The receptor was derived from a young man who received the YFV17D yellow fever vaccine. Here the CDR3 reads CASRLQGYEQYF. DNA for the CDR3: TGTGCCAGCAGGTTGCAGGGCTACGAGCAGTACTTC. The entire variable domain, with the rest obtained from reference TRBV2 and TRBJ2-7, is as follows: EPEVTQTPSHQVTQMGQEVILRCVPISNHLYFYWYRQILGQKVEFLVSFYNNEISEKSEIFDDQFSVERPDGSNFTLKIRSTKLEDSAMYFCASRLQGYEQYFGPGTRLTVT.